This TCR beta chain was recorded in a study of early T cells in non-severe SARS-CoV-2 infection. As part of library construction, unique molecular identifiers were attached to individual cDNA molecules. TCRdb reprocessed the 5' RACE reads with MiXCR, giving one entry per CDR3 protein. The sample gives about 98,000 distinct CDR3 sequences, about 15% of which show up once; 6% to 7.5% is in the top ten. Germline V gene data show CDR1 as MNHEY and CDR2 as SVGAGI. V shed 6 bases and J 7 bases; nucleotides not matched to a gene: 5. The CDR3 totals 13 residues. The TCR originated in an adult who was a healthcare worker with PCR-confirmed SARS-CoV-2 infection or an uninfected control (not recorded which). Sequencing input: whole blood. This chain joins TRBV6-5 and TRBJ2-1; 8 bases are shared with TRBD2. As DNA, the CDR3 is TGTGCCAGCAGCATTAGCGGGAAGAATGAGCAGTTCTTC. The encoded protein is CASSISGKNEQFF.